These 11 T cell receptor beta chains were sequenced from one sample in a study of cytomegalovirus exposure and HLA in healthy donors. The PCR used 60 Vbeta and 13 Jbeta primers. Profiled with immunoSEQ multiplex PCR; TCRdb holds only in-frame clones, not every one. Of tens of thousands of clones listed, about 84% were seen once; the top ten hold approximately 1.2%. Material: PBMCs. The receptors were gathered from a girl aged 2 to 10 in good health and CMV-seropositive.

This chain links TRBV6-5 with TRBJ1-2; the match to TRBD1 covers 11 bases. Germline trimming cut 2 bases from V and 4 bases from J; bases unmatched to any gene: 3. This CDR3 is 15 amino acids long. Looked up from germline, CDR1 is MNHEY and CDR2 is SVGAGI. The DNA for the CDR3 is TGTGCCAGCAGTTACCCCGGACAGGGGGCCTATGGCTACACCTTC. Translation gives CASSYPGQGAYGYTF.

The gene calls are TRBV6-5 and TRBJ1-4; D uncertain. CDR1 MNHEY and CDR2 SVGAGI come from the germline V gene. V was pared by 0 bases and J by 0 bases, with 8 bases between. The CDR3 has 16 amino acids. The CDR3 DNA reads as TGTGCCAGCAGTTACTCGAGTCGGTCAACTAATGAAAAACTGTTTTTT. Translation gives CASSYSSRSTNEKLFF.

V gene TRBV15 combines with J gene TRBJ2-7; TRBD2 matches 10 bases. Germline V CDR1 and CDR2: LNHNV, YYDKDF (reference sequence). Trimming took 8 bases from V and 2 from J; bases not matched to a gene: 3. CDR3 size: 13 residues. In DNA form, the CDR3 reads TGTGCCACCCAAGCGGGAGGGACCTACGAGCAGTACTTC. Amino acids: CATQAGGTYEQYF.

V usage is TRBV6-6 and J usage is TRBJ1-1, with a possible D match to TRBD1 (5 bases). The CDR3 totals 13 residues. Trimming removed 6 bases from V and 1 base from J, with 9 bases in between. Germline CDR1 MNHNY, CDR2 SVGAGI (reference sequence). CDR3 in DNA: TGTGCCAGCAGCCTGGACAAGAACACTGAAGCTTTCTTT. Translated: CASSLDKNTEAFF.

This clone has only a few counts. J is TRBJ1-5 and V is TRBV6-1; no firm D call. Germline CDR1 is MNHNS and CDR2 is SASEGT. The CDR3 contains 15 residues. V dropped 4 bases and J dropped 0 bases, with 10 bases sitting between them. CDR3: CASSVYSYSNQPQHF. In DNA, the CDR3 is TGTGCCAGCAGTGTGTACAGTTATAGCAATCAGCCCCAGCATTTT.

The chain couples TRBV5-6 to TRBJ2-1; D may be TRBD1 (5 bases). The V gene lost 1 base and the J gene lost 7 bases, with 12 bases spanning the gap. The CDR3 covers 14 residues. The germline CDR1 and CDR2 sequences are SGHDT and YYEEEE. For the CDR3, the DNA is TGTGCCAGCAGCTTGCCAGGGCTCAGGAATGAGCAGTTCTTC. Its translation is CASSLPGLRNEQFF.

This clone turned up a few times. V and J are TRBV28 and TRBJ1-2, with 12 bases matching TRBD1. Germline V gene data show CDR1 as MDHEN and CDR2 as SYDVKM. V lost 5 bases to trimming and J lost 8 bases; unmatched junction nucleotides: 6. The CDR3 length is 14 residues. This CDR3 reads CASSVGQGAQGYTF. For the CDR3, the DNA is TGTGCCAGCAGTGTGGGACAGGGGGCGCAGGGCTACACCTTC.

This rearrangement joins TRBV28 to TRBJ2-7, with 9 bases aligning to TRBD1. The V gene's germline CDR1 is MDHEN and CDR2 SYDVKM. The CDR3 is made up of 15 amino acids. With 5 bases clipped from V and 5 bases from J, the junction kept 10 bases outside the gene matches. CDR3 in DNA: TGTGCCAGCAGTCAGGGGCCGGACAGGGGACACGAGCAGTACTTC. It translates to CASSQGPDRGHEQYF. The whole variable domain, filled in from reference TRBV28 and TRBJ2-7, reads DVKVTQSSRYLVKRTGEKVFLECVQDMDHENMFWYRQDPGLGLRLIYFSYDVKMKEKGDIPEGYSVSREKKERFSLILESASTNQTSMYLCASSQGPDRGHEQYFGPGTRLTVT.

This clone was found a few times. The chain couples TRBV25-1 to TRBJ2-1; TRBD2 agrees at 11 bases. With V trimmed by 6 bases and J by 10 bases, 2 bases remained unmatched. This CDR3 contains 12 residues. Germline V gene sequence: CDR1 MGHDK, CDR2 SYGVNS. The CDR3 here is CASRIAGGEQFF. In DNA form, the CDR3 reads TGTGCCAGCAGGATAGCGGGAGGGGAGCAGTTCTTC.

The chain has TRBV28 and TRBJ2-1, with 7 bases matching TRBD1. The germline V gene encodes CDR1 MDHEN and CDR2 SYDVKM. The V gene end was trimmed by 5 bases and the J gene end by 6 bases; junction bases not matched to a gene: 7. The CDR3 is 14 residues long. The CDR3 region is CASSQGQEVNEQFF. CDR3 DNA: TGTGCCAGCAGTCAAGGACAGGAGGTCAATGAGCAGTTCTTC.

The chain joins TRBV5-1 to TRBJ2-7; a weak D match, TRBD1 (5 bases). V was cut by 3 bases and J by 5 bases, with 9 bases left in between. Germline loops: CDR1 SGHRS, CDR2 YFSETQ. CDR3 size: 12 residues. DNA for the CDR3: TGCGCCAGCAGCTCCCAGGGCAACGAGCAGTACTTC. This codes for CASSSQGNEQYF.